This is a list of T cell receptor beta chains from one sample in a study of STAT5B mutations in CD4+ large granular lymphocyte leukemia. TCRdb's table, derived via immunoSEQ multiplex PCR, lists solely in-frame clones and lacks some. The sample lists around 30,000 clones, about two thirds seen once, with 0.85% to 1.2% in the top ten. Sequencing was performed on CD4+ T cells from blood buffy coats. These receptors were taken from a human donor in good health. Each CDR3 is given with its conserved first and last residue. A D gene is named only where the DNA matches it firmly. The listing skips clone size in some rows; elsewhere it reads once, few, many or a size class.

>NA|TRBJ1-2|TRBV7-9|NA
CASSSGTHYGYTF
TGTGCCAGCAGCTCCGGGACACACTATGGCTACACCTTC
>few|TRBJ1-2|TRBV19|TRBD1
CASSTGQARHGYTF
TGTGCCAGTAGTACGGGACAGGCTCGGCATGGCTACACCTTC
>NA|TRBJ2-6|TRBV6-9|NA
CASRYLQGSGANVLTF
TGTGCCAGCAGATATCTGCAGGGATCTGGGGCCAACGTCCTGACTTTC
>NA|TRBJ1-5|TRBV5-1|NA
CASSLEGGRNQPQHF
TGCGCCAGCAGCTTGGAAGGGGGTCGCAATCAGCCCCAGCATTTT
>NA|TRBJ1-4|TRBV6-6|NA
CASSYRPGSNEKLFF
TGTGCCAGCAGTTACCGGCCGGGGTCTAATGAAAAACTGTTTTTT
>NA|TRBJ2-1|TRBV7-2|TRBD2
CASSLEAGAGNEQFF
TGTGCCAGCAGCTTAGAAGCGGGAGCGGGGAATGAGCAGTTCTTC
>few|TRBJ1-2|TRBV30|NA
CAWSGGARGYTF
TGTGCCTGGAGTGGAGGGGCCCGAGGCTACACCTTC
>NA|TRBJ1-6|TRBV6-4|NA
CASSDGQGNSPLHF
TGTGCCAGCAGTGACGGGCAGGGGAATTCACCCCTCCACTTT
>NA|TRBJ2-3|TRBV7-6|TRBD2
CASSLLAGGTTDTQYF
TGTGCCAGCAGCTTACTAGCGGGGGGAACCACAGATACGCAGTATTTT
>NA|TRBJ2-2|TRBV9|TRBD2
CASSLFSGSTGELFF
TGTGCCAGCAGCTTGTTTAGCGGGAGTACCGGGGAGCTGTTTTTT
>NA|TRBJ2-1|TRBV27|NA
CASSSQLYNEQFF
TGTGCCAGCAGTTCTCAGCTATACAATGAGCAGTTCTTC
>few|TRBJ1-1|TRBV10-2|TRBD1
CASNRQGDTEAFF
TGCGCCAGCAACCGACAGGGGGACACTGAAGCTTTCTTT
>NA|TRBJ1-1|TRBV7-9|NA
CASSFTGIPEAFF
TGTGCCAGCAGTTTTACAGGAATCCCTGAAGCTTTCTTT
>once|TRBJ1-2|TRBV6-5|NA
CASRTPGHGYTF
TGTGCCAGCAGGACCCCGGGACATGGCTACACCTTC
>once|TRBJ1-4|TRBV5-8|TRBD1
CASSRGQGYEKLFF
TGTGCCAGCAGCAGGGGACAGGGGTATGAAAAACTGTTTTTT
>NA|TRBJ2-3|TRBV9|NA
CASRRGGGLTDTQYF
TGTGCCAGCAGGAGAGGGGGGGGCCTCACAGATACGCAGTATTTT
>once|TRBJ1-2|TRBV19|TRBD1
CASSWTGLYGYTF
TGTGCCAGTAGTTGGACAGGGCTATATGGCTACACCTTC
>NA|TRBJ1-4|TRBV2|NA
CASSEALRSWEKLFF
TGTGCCAGCAGTGAAGCGCTACGGTCTTGGGAAAAACTGTTTTTT
>NA|TRBJ2-1|TRBV10-3|TRBD2
CAISASSGSRNEQFF
TGTGCCATCAGTGCATCTAGCGGGAGCCGCAATGAGCAGTTCTTC
>NA|TRBJ1-6|TRBV6-5|NA
CASRQSANNSPLHF
TGTGCCAGCAGGCAAAGCGCGAATAATTCACCCCTCCACTTT
>NA|TRBJ1-1|TRBV7-9|NA
CASSYSGTENTEAFF
TGTGCCAGCAGCTACTCCGGGACGGAGAACACTGAAGCTTTCTTT
>few|TRBJ1-1|TRBV7-9|NA
CASRSRENTEAFF
TGTGCCAGCAGATCACGGGAGAACACTGAAGCTTTCTTT
>once|TRBJ2-3|TRBV11-3|TRBD1
CASSGGWGQGITDTQYF
TGTGCCAGCAGCGGAGGGTGGGGACAGGGTATCACAGATACGCAGTATTTT
>NA|TRBJ1-6|TRBV6-5|TRBD1
CASSTRDRASPLHF
TGTGCCAGCAGCACTCGGGACAGGGCTTCACCCCTCCACTTT
>once|TRBJ2-5|TRBV27|TRBD2
CASSPPLAGGPPETQYF
TGTGCCAGCAGTCCCCCCCTAGCGGGAGGGCCCCCTGAGACCCAGTACTTC
>NA|TRBJ2-5|TRBV18|TRBD1
CASGDRVGQETQYF
TGTGCCAGTGGGGACAGGGTTGGACAAGAGACCCAGTACTTC
>NA|TRBJ2-5|TRBV6-4|TRBD2
CASSGYRLAGGGETQYF
TGTGCCAGCAGTGGATACCGACTAGCGGGAGGTGGGGAGACCCAGTACTTC
>NA|TRBJ2-1|TRBV15|NA
CATSRDRGLLRGTVYNEQFF
TGTGCCACCAGCAGAGATCGTGGCCTACTTCGTGGGACTGTTTACAATGAGCAGTTCTTC
>once|TRBJ2-1|TRBV25-1|NA
CASSENGKGQFF
TGTGCCAGCAGTGAAAACGGGAAGGGGCAGTTCTTC
>few|TRBJ1-2|TRBV7-9|NA
CASSFLLLTAGYGYTF
TGTGCCAGCAGCTTCTTACTACTGACGGCCGGATATGGCTACACCTTC
>few|TRBJ2-5|TRBV15|TRBD1
CATSREQGAGGETQYF
TGTGCCACCAGCAGGGAACAGGGGGCAGGGGGGGAGACCCAGTACTTC
>few|TRBJ2-7|TRBV2|TRBD2
CASSTGLAGYEQYF
TGTGCCAGCAGCACGGGACTAGCGGGATACGAGCAGTACTTC
>NA|TRBJ2-1|TRBV2|NA
CASSGRLAYNEQFF
TGTGCCAGCAGTGGCAGACTAGCCTACAATGAGCAGTTCTTC
>NA|TRBJ2-7|TRBV19|TRBD1
CASASGTGYEQYF
TGTGCCAGCGCGTCGGGGACAGGGTACGAGCAGTACTTC
>NA|TRBJ2-1|TRBV4-2|NA
CASSQGDGTSSYNEQFF
TGTGCCAGCAGCCAAGGGGACGGGACCAGCTCCTACAATGAGCAGTTCTTC
>NA|TRBJ2-2|TRBV7-2|TRBD2
CASRSRDYNTGELFF
TGTGCCAGCCGTTCCCGGGACTATAACACCGGGGAGCTGTTTTTT
>once|TRBJ1-1|TRBV5-1|NA
CASSSGSNTEAFF
TGCGCCAGCAGCTCCGGTTCGAACACTGAAGCTTTCTTT
>NA|TRBJ1-1|TRBV7-2|TRBD1
CASSSGTDGWAFF
TGTGCCAGCAGCTCGGGGACAGACGGTTGGGCTTTCTTT
>once|TRBJ1-3|TRBV9|NA
CASSGTGSGNTIYF
TGTGCCAGCAGCGGTACAGGATCTGGAAACACCATATATTTT
>NA|TRBJ2-7|TRBV19|TRBD1
CASSTGQGNEQYF
TGTGCCAGTAGTACGGGACAGGGCAACGAGCAGTACTTC